The source of this TCR beta chain is a study of blood T cell repertoires in COVID-19. Study-level information: T cells, B-cell-depleted T cells, or PBMCs supplied cDNA or gDNA.

V was pared by 4 bases and J by 12 bases, with 8 bases of the junction left unmatched. Germline assignment: CDR1 LGHNA and CDR2 YSLEER. CDR3 length equals 13 residues. Only in-frame clones appear in the TCRdb table, and some are missing; sequencing was by immunoSEQ multiplex PCR. Counted here are 150,000 to 180,000 clones, about 90% occurring once; the ten biggest clones make up 0.5% to 0.6%. The chain combines TRBV4-3 with TRBJ2-1; 8 bases match TRBD2. Sequenced material: peripheral blood. The TCR originated in a man between 50 and 59 years old with acute or convalescent COVID-19. The CDR3 sequence is CASSPSLAGLQFF. The CDR3 DNA is TGCGCCAGCAGCCCCAGTCTAGCGGGTCTGCAGTTCTTC.